The 2 T cell receptor beta chains below were found in one sample sequenced in a study of cytomegalovirus exposure and HLA in healthy donors. The PCR used 60 Vbeta and 13 Jbeta primers. TCRdb keeps only in-frame clones here, not all; method: immunoSEQ multiplex PCR. The table records 210,000 or so clones, approximately 80% of them present only once. Specimen: PBMCs. Receptors originate from a man between 40 and 49 years old in good health and CMV-seronegative.

The chain recombines TRBV12-5 with TRBJ2-6; 8 bases match TRBD1. The V and J ends lost 7 bases and 0 bases, in that order; junction bases with no gene match: 5. Germline V gene sequence: CDR1 LGHNT, CDR2 FRNRAP. This CDR3 has 16 amino acids. This CDR3 reads CASASGQGSGANVLTF. Written as DNA, the CDR3 is TGTGCTAGTGCCTCTGGACAGGGCTCTGGGGCCAACGTCCTGACTTTC.

The chain recombines TRBV5-6 with TRBJ1-3, with D hard to call. Germline V CDR1 and CDR2: SGHDT, YYEEEE. The CDR3 runs to 14 residues. V was trimmed by 3 bases and J by 2 bases, leaving 9 bases between them. CDR3 region: CASSWRRPGNTIYF. As DNA, the CDR3 is TGTGCCAGCAGCTGGCGGAGGCCTGGAAACACCATATATTTT. Using reference TRBV5-6 and TRBJ1-3 for the parts outside the CDR3, the full variable domain is DAGVTQSPTHLIKTRGQQVTLRCSPKSGHDTVSWYQQALGQGPQFIFQYYEEEERQRGNFPDRFSGHQFPNYSSELNVNALLLGDSALYLCASSWRRPGNTIYFGEGSWLTVV.